This T cell receptor beta chain was captured by sequencing in a study of blood T cell repertoires in COVID-19. For the study at large: Samples representing acute and convalescent COVID-19 were sourced from the United States, Italy and Spain. PBMCs, B-cell-depleted T cells, or T cells provided the cDNA or gDNA that made up the material.

This clone was seen at least ten times. In the original analysis: Estimation of nucleated cell counts relied on the amplification of reference gene primers. TCRdb's copy holds only in-frame clones and misses some; the assay was immunoSEQ multiplex PCR. The V and J calls and clone size were taken over from that table, and D and trimming were inferred from the DNA. The sample consists of 85,000 to 100,000 clones, 80% of them appearing once. The sequence came from a man between 45 and 60 years old who had recovered from COVID-19. Source material: peripheral blood.

The chain's CDR3 is CASSYGGVNYGYTF. The CDR3 bases are TGTGCCAGCAGTTACGGGGGCGTTAACTATGGCTACACCTTC. V is TRBV6-2 or TRBV6-3 and J is TRBJ1-2, with a possible D match to TRBD1 (6 bases). V lost 2 bases, J lost 1 base, and 8 bases lay in between. Per germline, CDR1 MNHEY and CDR2 SVGEGT. The CDR3 runs to 14 residues.